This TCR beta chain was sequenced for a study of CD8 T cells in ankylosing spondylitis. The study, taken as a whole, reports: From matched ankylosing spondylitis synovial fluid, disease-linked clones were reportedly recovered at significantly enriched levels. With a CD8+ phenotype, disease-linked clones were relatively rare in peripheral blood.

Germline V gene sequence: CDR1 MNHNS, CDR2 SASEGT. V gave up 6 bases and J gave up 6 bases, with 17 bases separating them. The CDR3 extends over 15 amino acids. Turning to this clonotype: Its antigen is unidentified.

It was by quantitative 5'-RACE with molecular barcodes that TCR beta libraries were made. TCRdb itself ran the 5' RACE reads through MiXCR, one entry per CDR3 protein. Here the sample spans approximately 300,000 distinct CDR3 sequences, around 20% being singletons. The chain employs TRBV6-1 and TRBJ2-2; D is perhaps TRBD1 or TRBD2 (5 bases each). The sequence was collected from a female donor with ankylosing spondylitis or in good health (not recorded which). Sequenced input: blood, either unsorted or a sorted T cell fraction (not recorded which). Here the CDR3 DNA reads TGTGCCAGCAGACGGGACGGCCCAAGCCCCGGGGAGCTGTTTTTT. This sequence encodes CASRRDGPSPGELFF.